This T cell receptor beta chain was captured by sequencing in a study of T cell responses to AZD1222 COVID-19 vaccine. Study in general: Second-dose intervals of approximately 4 or approximately 12 weeks were pooled.

In the case of this clone: Its antigen is not identified.

Germline V gives CDR1 SGHNT, CDR2 YYREEE (reference sequence). V was cut by 0 bases and J by 6 bases, with 7 bases left in between. There are 13 residues in the CDR3. General study findings and limits: Spike was spanned by vaccine-associated CD4 TCRs, with dominance at 160-218 and 743-854. Among those given AZD1222, only 6 or 7 were seropositive at baseline. Donors were largely white British and mainly female; clonal diversity was possibly underestimated.

The data were produced by immunoSEQ multiplex PCR, yet TCRdb's version contains in-frame clones alone and is incomplete. The data show around 120,000 clones, over 75% seen once. This sample comprised peripheral blood, obtained on day 0 of AZD1222 vaccination. The chain carries TRBV5-4 and TRBJ2-1; D is ambiguous. The clonotype originates from an adult in good health. DNA of the CDR3: TGTGCCAGCAGCTTGGGACCCCCCAATGAGCAGTTCTTC. It specifies CASSLGPPNEQFF. Combining the CDR3 with reference TRBV5-4 and TRBJ2-1 gives the whole variable domain ETGVTQSPTHLIKTRGQQVTLRCSSQSGHNTVSWYQQALGQGPQFIFQYYREEENGRGNFPPRFSGLQFPNYSSELNVNALELDDSALYLCASSLGPPNEQFFGPGTRLTVL.